This T cell receptor (beta chain) was obtained from a study of cytomegalovirus exposure and HLA in healthy donors. Study outcomes and limitations: Presence/absence analyses assumed roughly uniform sequencing depth across donors, which may not hold.

As to this clone: Its target is unknown.

The PCR used 60 Vbeta and 13 Jbeta primers. Repertoires were generated with immunoSEQ multiplex PCR, while TCRdb's copy carries only in-frame clones and drops some. The sample includes roughly 130,000 clones, approximately 80% of them seen just once. The donors (healthy individuals) were bone marrow donors. The sequenced sample was PBMCs. The clonotype originates from a man aged 18 to 30 in good health and CMV-seronegative.

The CDR3 nucleotides read TGTGCCAGCAGTCCTAGAGGGACAGGCGGGGAAGGCTACACCTTC. Amino acid sequence: CASSPRGTGGEGYTF. The chain uses TRBV2 and TRBJ1-2; TRBD1 matches at 8 bases. The CDR3 totals 15 residues. The germline CDR1 and CDR2 sequences are SNHLY and FYNNEI. The V gene end was trimmed by 5 bases and the J gene end by 8 bases; junction bases not matched to a gene: 13.